The next 31 T cell receptor beta chains were all read from a single sample in a study of blood T cell repertoires in COVID-19. Method: immunoSEQ multiplex PCR; TCRdb's copy keeps in-frame clones and lacks some. The sample contains about 370,000 clones, about 90% of which appear only once. Sequences were obtained from peripheral blood. The receptors stem from a woman in her thirties with COVID-19, enrolled during active disease.

The chain carries TRBV6-2 or TRBV6-3 and TRBJ2-5; 9 bases line up with TRBD2. V shed 7 bases, J shed 5 bases, and the junction held 11 bases outside the gene matches. CDR1 is MNHEY, CDR2 SVGEGT, per germline. The CDR3 loop spans 15 amino acids. The CDR3 sequence is CASTPTSGPSETQYF. As DNA, the CDR3 is TGTGCCAGCACCCCAACTAGCGGGCCTAGCGAGACCCAGTACTTC.

V and J are TRBV3-1 (or the pseudogene TRBV3-2) and TRBJ1-6, with a possible D match to TRBD1 (6 bases). The germline V gene encodes CDR1 LGHDT and CDR2 YNNKEL (reference sequence). Trimming left V 0 bases short and J 8 bases short, with 14 bases between. The CDR3 covers 16 residues. CDR3 protein: CASSQETTGGHSPLHF. The CDR3 region has the DNA TGTGCCAGCAGCCAAGAAACGACAGGCGGTCATTCACCCCTCCACTTT.

The J gene is TRBJ2-6, the V gene TRBV3-1 (or the pseudogene TRBV3-2), with unresolved D. The CDR3 is 19 amino acids. Germline V gives CDR1 LGHDT, CDR2 YNNKEL (reference sequence). V was clipped by 4 bases and J by 2 bases, with 21 bases between them. CDR3 region: CASSLGPQVLLPGANVLTF. In DNA form, the CDR3 reads TGTGCCAGCAGCCTTGGGCCCCAGGTTCTCCTACCTGGGGCCAACGTCCTGACTTTC.

The chain joins TRBV4-3 to TRBJ1-4; tentative D call: TRBD1 (6 bases). Germline V gene sequence: CDR1 LGHNA, CDR2 YSLEER. Trimming removed 0 bases from V and 5 bases from J, with 7 bases in between. The CDR3 has 14 amino acids. CDR3 bases: TGCGCCAGCAGCCAAGAGGGACAAAATGAAAAACTGTTTTTT. Protein: CASSQEGQNEKLFF.

J is TRBJ1-1 and V is TRBV3-1 (or the pseudogene TRBV3-2), with unresolved D. CDR1 LGHDT and CDR2 YNNKEL come from the germline V gene (reference sequence). The germline V and J ends were trimmed by 1 base and 6 bases, with 9 bases remaining between them. This CDR3 contains 13 residues. CDR3 sequence: CASSQVGSSEAFF. For the CDR3, the DNA is TGTGCCAGCAGCCAAGTTGGGAGCTCTGAAGCTTTCTTT.

This chain links TRBV5-1 with TRBJ2-3; D is possibly TRBD2 (7 bases). This CDR3 comprises 15 residues. V lost 2 bases and J 5 bases, leaving 15 bases between the germline ends. Germline CDR1 is SGHRS and CDR2 is YFSETQ. The CDR3 sequence: CASSLTGGRQDTQYF. In DNA, the CDR3 is TGCGCCAGCAGCTTAACGGGGGGCCGGCAAGATACGCAGTATTTT.

The rearrangement joins TRBV5-1 to TRBJ1-4; a possible D gene is TRBD1 (5 bases). V lost 1 base and J 5 bases, leaving 12 bases between the germline ends. CDR3 length: 15 residues. The germline V gene encodes CDR1 SGHRS and CDR2 YFSETQ. The CDR3: CASSLSGLINEKLFF. For the CDR3, the DNA is TGCGCCAGCAGCTTGTCGGGACTGATAAATGAAAAACTGTTTTTT.

The rearrangement links TRBV11-3 to TRBJ1-6, with TRBD1 identical over 9 bases. The germline CDR1 and CDR2 sequences are SGHNT and YENEEA. V shed 1 base and J 5 bases; nucleotides not matched to a gene: 6. The CDR3 is made up of 17 amino acids. This CDR3 is CASSLGTRTGDNSPLHF. The CDR3, as DNA: TGTGCCAGCAGCTTAGGGACCCGGACAGGGGATAATTCACCCCTCCACTTT.

The V and J genes are TRBV27 and TRBJ2-2, with 13 positions matching TRBD2. Germline CDR1 is MNHEY and CDR2 is SMNVEV (reference sequence). The V segment lost 8 bases and the J segment 8 bases; nucleotides outside the gene matches: 2. This CDR3 is 13 amino acids long. CDR3 DNA sequence: TGTGCCAGCGGACTAGCGGGAGTGGGGGAGCTGTTTTTT. Its translation is CASGLAGVGELFF.

The chain is built from TRBV7-9 and TRBJ2-3; 8 positions agree with TRBD1. CDR1 is SEHNR, CDR2 FQNEAQ, per germline (reference sequence). The J segment lost 8 bases and the V segment lost 4 bases, leaving 14 bases of the junction unmatched. The CDR3 has 16 residues. The CDR3 sequence: CASSSHLQGVRGTQYF. CDR3 nucleotide sequence: TGTGCCAGCAGCTCACATTTACAGGGGGTAAGGGGTACGCAGTATTTT.

The chain uses TRBV19 and TRBJ2-6, with TRBD1 as a possible D gene (6 bases). The V gene lost 6 bases and the J gene lost 2 bases, with 14 bases spanning the gap. This CDR3 spans 16 amino acids. Germline CDR1 reads LNHDA; CDR2 reads SQIVND (reference sequence). The CDR3 nucleotides read TGTGCCAGTAGGTTCGGGACAACCCCTGGGGCCAACGTCCTGACTTTC. Translation: CASRFGTTPGANVLTF.

This chain uses TRBV4-1 with TRBJ1-5; possible D gene TRBD1, 5 bases. The CDR3 is 15 residues long. V gave up 1 base and J gave up 2 bases, with 9 bases separating them. Germline V gene lookup returns CDR1 MGHRA and CDR2 YSYEKL. CDR3 in amino acids: CASSQVGHRNQPQHF. The DNA of the CDR3 is TGCGCCAGCAGCCAAGTAGGACACCGCAATCAGCCCCAGCATTTT.

The chain employs TRBV24-1 and TRBJ2-6; TRBD1 matches 8 bases. CDR1 KGHDR and CDR2 SFDVKD come from the germline V gene. V lost 4 bases, J lost 0 bases, and 10 bases stayed unmatched. This CDR3 has 19 amino acids. CDR3 in amino acids: CATSDQKPTGGSGANVLTF. The CDR3 region has the DNA TGTGCCACCAGTGACCAAAAGCCTACAGGGGGCTCTGGGGCCAACGTCCTGACTTTC.

This sequence joins TRBV3-1 (or the pseudogene TRBV3-2) and TRBJ1-6; 7 bases fit TRBD1. This CDR3 contains 14 residues. V dropped 0 bases and J dropped 13; count of bases not matched to a gene: 6. Germline-derived CDR1 and CDR2 are LGHDT and YNNKEL (reference sequence). For the CDR3, the DNA is TGTGCCAGCAGCCAAGAGGGACAGAGTCGCCCCCTCCACTTT. It translates to CASSQEGQSRPLHF.

This clone appeared once. This chain links TRBV7-2 with TRBJ1-2, with D perhaps TRBD1 (5 bases). CDR3 size: 15 residues. The germline gives CDR1 SGHTA, CDR2 FQGNSA. Trimming removed 1 base at V and 4 bases at J, with 13 bases between. The CDR3 protein is CASSLGAGQPYGYTF. CDR3 sequence (DNA): TGTGCCAGCAGCTTAGGTGCGGGGCAGCCCTATGGCTACACCTTC.

This rearrangement joins TRBV28 to TRBJ1-2; perhaps TRBD1 as D (6 bases). CDR1 is MDHEN and CDR2 is SYDVKM in the germline V gene. V dropped 10 bases and J dropped 2 bases, with 20 bases sitting between them. The CDR3 is made up of 15 amino acids. The CDR3 sequence is CATSGFTGQNYGYTF. The CDR3 DNA reads TGTGCCACCTCGGGCTTTACAGGGCAGAACTATGGCTACACCTTC.

The V gene is TRBV3-1 (or the pseudogene TRBV3-2), the J gene TRBJ2-3; TRBD1 aligns across 7 bases. V was pared by 4 bases and J by 4 bases, with 5 bases of the junction left unmatched. Looked up from germline, CDR1 is LGHDT and CDR2 is YNNKEL (reference sequence). This CDR3 region has 14 residues. The CDR3 loop reads CASSLGTVSDTQYF. The CDR3 DNA sequence: TGTGCCAGCAGCCTTGGGACAGTATCAGATACGCAGTATTTT.

V gene TRBV19 combines with J gene TRBJ1-1; 8 bases are shared with TRBD1. Germline V CDR1 and CDR2: LNHDA, SQIVND (reference sequence). The V gene end was trimmed by 4 bases and the J gene end by 5 bases; junction bases not matched to a gene: 6. The CDR3 contains 14 residues. CDR3: CASSSGQGWTEAFF. The CDR3 DNA sequence: TGTGCCAGTAGTAGTGGACAGGGATGGACTGAAGCTTTCTTT.

The chain links TRBV18 to TRBJ2-5, with D possibly matching TRBD1 (6 bases). The CDR3 is 15 residues long. Germline CDR1 and CDR2: KGHSH and LQKENI. With 4 bases removed from V and 2 bases from J, the gap between germline ends came to 14 bases. DNA for the CDR3: TGTGCCAGCTCACTTTACGCCGGACAGCAAGAGACCCAGTACTTC. Its protein product is CASSLYAGQQETQYF.

The V call is TRBV3-1 (or the pseudogene TRBV3-2), the J call TRBJ1-6, with no clear D. V was clipped by 0 bases and J by 6 bases, with 9 bases between them. This CDR3 contains 15 residues. Germline V gene lookup returns CDR1 LGHDT and CDR2 YNNKEL (reference sequence). CDR3 region: CASSQESGFNSPLHF. CDR3 sequence (DNA): TGTGCCAGCAGCCAAGAGTCCGGGTTTAATTCACCCCTCCACTTT.

This chain joins TRBV5-1 and TRBJ1-1; D is perhaps TRBD1 (5 bases). Germline assignment: CDR1 SGHRS and CDR2 YFSETQ. Trimming stripped 4 bases from V and 0 bases from J, with 13 bases between. The CDR3 totals 15 residues. CDR3 residues: CASSPGGVLNTEAFF. In DNA form, the CDR3 reads TGCGCCAGCAGCCCTGGGGGGGTTCTGAACACTGAAGCTTTCTTT.

This chain uses TRBV6-5 with TRBJ1-1, with 8 bases that match TRBD1. V shed 6 bases, J shed 3 bases, and the junction held 6 bases outside the gene matches. The length of the CDR3 is 14 residues. CDR1 and CDR2 (germline): MNHEY, SVGAGI. The CDR3 here is CASRRGQADTEAFF. CDR3 in DNA: TGTGCCAGCAGGCGGGGACAGGCGGACACTGAAGCTTTCTTT.

This clone was recorded only once. The chain joins TRBV11-2 to TRBJ2-7, with D hard to call. Trimming shortened V by 2 bases and J by 9 bases, and 8 bases separated the two germline ends. Germline values: CDR1 SGHAT, CDR2 FQNNGV. The CDR3 totals 11 residues. The CDR3 coding sequence is TGTGCCAGCAGCTTACCCCCGGGGCAGTACTTC. Amino acids: CASSLPPGQYF.

V and J are TRBV7-9 and TRBJ2-7, with TRBD2 as a possible D gene (5 bases). The CDR3 is made up of 14 amino acids. Germline loops: CDR1 SEHNR, CDR2 FQNEAQ (reference sequence). Between the trimmed V and J ends, which lost 3 bases and 0 bases, there was a span of 9 bases. The CDR3 coding sequence is TGTGCCAGCAGCTTCGGAGGACTCTCCTACGAGCAGTACTTC. Translation: CASSFGGLSYEQYF.

The V gene is TRBV2, the J gene TRBJ2-1; D not certain. The CDR3 length is 13 residues. The V end lost 2 bases, the J end lost 8 bases, and 10 bases lay between the germline ends. Germline V gene sequence: CDR1 SNHLY, CDR2 FYNNEI. The CDR3 loop is CASSEPFSYEQFF. The CDR3 DNA sequence: TGTGCCAGCAGTGAACCTTTTAGTTATGAGCAGTTCTTC.

Note on this clone: Sequence at one end of the junction differs from germline and may be a read error. In DNA form, the CDR3 reads TGTGCCAGCAGTTCAAGACAGGGGCTGGATGGCCACACCTTC. This encodes CASSSRQGLDGHTF. The chain recombines TRBV6-5 with TRBJ1-2; 8 positions agree with TRBD1. Germline lookup yields CDR1 MNHEY and CDR2 SVGAGI. CDR3 length equals 14 residues.

The chain is built from TRBV11-3 and TRBJ2-2; D is uncertain. With 1 base removed from V and 4 bases from J, the gap between germline ends came to 4 bases. The CDR3 contains 13 residues. The germline V gene encodes CDR1 SGHNT and CDR2 YENEEA. The DNA for the CDR3 is TGTGCCAGCAGCTTAGGACTCACCGGGGAGCTGTTTTTT. Protein sequence: CASSLGLTGELFF.

V is TRBV11-3 and J is TRBJ2-1; 9 bases are a match to TRBD2. In germline, CDR1 is SGHNT, CDR2 YENEEA. Trimming removed 0 bases from V and 1 base from J; junction bases left unmatched: 4. The CDR3 has 17 amino acids. CDR3 sequence reads: CASSLEESGRSYNEQFF. The DNA for the CDR3 is TGTGCCAGCAGCTTAGAAGAGAGCGGGAGGTCCTACAATGAGCAGTTCTTC.

The chain has TRBV11-2 and TRBJ1-2, with a weak D call TRBD1 (5 bases). This CDR3 is built from 16 residues. The V end was cut by 5 bases, the J end by 5 bases, with 21 bases between. CDR1 SGHAT and CDR2 FQNNGV come from the germline V gene. Here the CDR3 reads CASSPITGPSGYGYTF. The CDR3 region has the DNA TGTGCCAGCAGCCCTATAACAGGTCCTTCAGGATATGGCTACACCTTC.

CDR3 residues: CASSQGQGPGELFF. The CDR3 DNA reads TGCGCCAGCAGCCAGGGACAGGGTCCCGGGGAGCTGTTTTTT. This rearrangement joins TRBV4-3 to TRBJ2-2, with 9 positions matching TRBD1. V lost 3 bases and J lost 6; bases outside the gene matches: 2. The germline V gene encodes CDR1 LGHNA and CDR2 YSLEER. The CDR3 sequence is 14 residues long.

The genes are TRBV25-1 and TRBJ1-3; D gene unclear. V lost 3 bases, J lost 1 base, and 10 bases lay in between. This CDR3 has 15 residues. The germline gives CDR1 MGHDK, CDR2 SYGVNS. The CDR3 region is CASSDQRGSGNTIYF. CDR3 nucleotides: TGTGCCAGCAGTGATCAGCGCGGATCTGGAAACACCATATATTTT.